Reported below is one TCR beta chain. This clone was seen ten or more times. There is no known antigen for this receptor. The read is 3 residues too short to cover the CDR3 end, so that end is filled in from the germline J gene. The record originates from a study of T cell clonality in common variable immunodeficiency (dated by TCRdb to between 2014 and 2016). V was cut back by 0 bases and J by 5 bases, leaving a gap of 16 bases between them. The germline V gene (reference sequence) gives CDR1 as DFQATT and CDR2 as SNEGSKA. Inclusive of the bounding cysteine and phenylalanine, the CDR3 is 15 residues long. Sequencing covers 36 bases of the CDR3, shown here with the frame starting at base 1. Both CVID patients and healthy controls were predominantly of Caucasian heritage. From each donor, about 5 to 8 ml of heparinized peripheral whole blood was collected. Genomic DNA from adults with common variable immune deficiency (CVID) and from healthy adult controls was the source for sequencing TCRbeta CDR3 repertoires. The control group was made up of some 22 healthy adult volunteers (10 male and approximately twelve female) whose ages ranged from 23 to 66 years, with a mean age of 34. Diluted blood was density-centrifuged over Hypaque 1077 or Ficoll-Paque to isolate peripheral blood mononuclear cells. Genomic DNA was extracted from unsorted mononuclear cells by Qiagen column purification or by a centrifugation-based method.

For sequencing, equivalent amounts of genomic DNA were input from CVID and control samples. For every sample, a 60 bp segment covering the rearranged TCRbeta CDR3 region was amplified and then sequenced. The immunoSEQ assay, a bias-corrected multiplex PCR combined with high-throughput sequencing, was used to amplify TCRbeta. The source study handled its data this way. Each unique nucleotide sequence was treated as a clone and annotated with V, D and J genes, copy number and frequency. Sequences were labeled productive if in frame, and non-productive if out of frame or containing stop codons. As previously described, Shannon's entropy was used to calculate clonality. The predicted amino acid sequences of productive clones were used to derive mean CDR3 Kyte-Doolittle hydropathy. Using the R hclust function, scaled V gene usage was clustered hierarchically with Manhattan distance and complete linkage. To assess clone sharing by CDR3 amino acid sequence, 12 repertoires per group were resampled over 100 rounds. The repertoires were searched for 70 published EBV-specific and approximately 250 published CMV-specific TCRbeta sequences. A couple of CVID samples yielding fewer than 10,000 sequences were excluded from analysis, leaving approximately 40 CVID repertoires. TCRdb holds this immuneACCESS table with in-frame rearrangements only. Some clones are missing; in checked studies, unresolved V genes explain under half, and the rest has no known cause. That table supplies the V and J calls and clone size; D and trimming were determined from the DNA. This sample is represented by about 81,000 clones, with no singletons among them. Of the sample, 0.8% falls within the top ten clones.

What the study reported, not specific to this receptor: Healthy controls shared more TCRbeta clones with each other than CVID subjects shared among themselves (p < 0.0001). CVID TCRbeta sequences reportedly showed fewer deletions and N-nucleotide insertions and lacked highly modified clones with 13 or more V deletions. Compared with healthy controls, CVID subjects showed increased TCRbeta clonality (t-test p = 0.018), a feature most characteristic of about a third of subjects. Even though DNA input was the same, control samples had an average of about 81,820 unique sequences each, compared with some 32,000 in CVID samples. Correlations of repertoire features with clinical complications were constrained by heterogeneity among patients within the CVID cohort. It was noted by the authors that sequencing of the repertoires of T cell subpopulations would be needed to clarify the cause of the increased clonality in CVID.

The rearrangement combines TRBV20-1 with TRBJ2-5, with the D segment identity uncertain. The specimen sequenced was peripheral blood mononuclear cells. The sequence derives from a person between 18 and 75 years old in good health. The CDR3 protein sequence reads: CSARDPLGFIETQYF. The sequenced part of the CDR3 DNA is TGCAGTGCTAGAGATCCCCTAGGTTTTATCGAGACC.